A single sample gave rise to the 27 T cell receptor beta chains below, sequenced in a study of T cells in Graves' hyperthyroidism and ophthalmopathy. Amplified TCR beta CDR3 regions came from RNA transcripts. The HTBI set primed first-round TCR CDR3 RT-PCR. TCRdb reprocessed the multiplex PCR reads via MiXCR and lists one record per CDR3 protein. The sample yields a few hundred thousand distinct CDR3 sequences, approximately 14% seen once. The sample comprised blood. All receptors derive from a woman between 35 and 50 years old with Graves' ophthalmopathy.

Here the CDR3 reads CASSQVPGRGSGNTIYF. In DNA, the CDR3 is TGCGCCAGCAGCCAAGTACCGGGAAGGGGATCTGGAAACACCATATATTTT. The chain couples TRBV4-1 to TRBJ1-3; D is possibly TRBD1 (5 bases). CDR1 MGHRA and CDR2 YSYEKL come from the germline V gene. The CDR3 sequence is 17 residues long. The V gene lost 1 base and the J gene lost 1 base, with 14 bases spanning the gap.

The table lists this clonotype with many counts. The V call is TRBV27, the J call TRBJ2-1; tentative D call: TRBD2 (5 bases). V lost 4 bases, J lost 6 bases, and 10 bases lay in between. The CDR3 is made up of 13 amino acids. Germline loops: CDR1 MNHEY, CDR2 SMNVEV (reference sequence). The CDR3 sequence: CASSSGSVNEQFF. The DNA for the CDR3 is TGTGCCAGCAGTTCGGGGTCCGTCAATGAGCAGTTCTTC.

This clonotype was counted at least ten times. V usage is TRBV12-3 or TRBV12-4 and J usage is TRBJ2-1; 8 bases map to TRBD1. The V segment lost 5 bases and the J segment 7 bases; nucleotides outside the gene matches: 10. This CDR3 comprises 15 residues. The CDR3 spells CASSKQGVGANEQFF. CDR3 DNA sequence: TGTGCCAGCAGTAAACAGGGGGTGGGGGCGAATGAGCAGTTCTTC.

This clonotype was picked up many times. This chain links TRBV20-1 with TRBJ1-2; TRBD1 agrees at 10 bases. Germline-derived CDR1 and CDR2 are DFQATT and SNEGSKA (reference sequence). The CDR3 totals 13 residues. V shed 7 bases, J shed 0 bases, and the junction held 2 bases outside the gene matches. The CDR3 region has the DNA TGCAGTGTTGGACAGGGGGCTAACTATGGCTACACCTTC. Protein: CSVGQGANYGYTF.

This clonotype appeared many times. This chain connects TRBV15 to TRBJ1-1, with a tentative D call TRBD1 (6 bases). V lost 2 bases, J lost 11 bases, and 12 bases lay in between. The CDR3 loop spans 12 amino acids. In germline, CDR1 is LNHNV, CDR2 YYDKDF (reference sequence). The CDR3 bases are TGTGCCACCAGCAGACCAAACAGGGAGGCTTTCTTT. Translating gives CATSRPNREAFF.

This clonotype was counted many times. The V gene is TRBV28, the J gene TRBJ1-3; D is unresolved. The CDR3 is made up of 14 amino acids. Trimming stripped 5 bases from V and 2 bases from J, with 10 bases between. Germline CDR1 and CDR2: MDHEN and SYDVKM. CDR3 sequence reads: CASSPQVAGNTIYF. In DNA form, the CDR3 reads TGTGCCAGCAGTCCCCAGGTTGCTGGAAACACCATATATTTT.

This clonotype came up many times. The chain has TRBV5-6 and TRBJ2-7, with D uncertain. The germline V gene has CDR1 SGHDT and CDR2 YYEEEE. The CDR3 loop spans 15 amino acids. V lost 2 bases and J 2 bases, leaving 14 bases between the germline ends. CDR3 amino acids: CASSFRTASPYEQYF. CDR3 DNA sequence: TGTGCCAGCAGCTTTCGTACAGCCAGCCCCTACGAGCAGTACTTC. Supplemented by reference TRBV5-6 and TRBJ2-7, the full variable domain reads DAGVTQSPTHLIKTRGQQVTLRCSPKSGHDTVSWYQQALGQGPQFIFQYYEEEERQRGNFPDRFSGHQFPNYSSELNVNALLLGDSALYLCASSFRTASPYEQYFGPGTRLTVT.

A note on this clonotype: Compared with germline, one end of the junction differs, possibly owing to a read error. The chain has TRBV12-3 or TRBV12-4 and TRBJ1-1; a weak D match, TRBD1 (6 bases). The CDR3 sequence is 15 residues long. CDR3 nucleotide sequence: TGCGCCAGCAACCCCCCGACAGGAAGAAACACTGAAGCTTTCTTT. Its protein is CASNPPTGRNTEAFF.

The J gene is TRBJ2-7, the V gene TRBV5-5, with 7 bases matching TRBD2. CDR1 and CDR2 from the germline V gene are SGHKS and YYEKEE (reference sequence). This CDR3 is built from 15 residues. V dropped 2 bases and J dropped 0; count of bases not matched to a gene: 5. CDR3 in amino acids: CASSFWLAASYEQYF. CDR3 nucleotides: TGTGCCAGCAGCTTTTGGCTAGCGGCCTCCTACGAGCAGTACTTC.

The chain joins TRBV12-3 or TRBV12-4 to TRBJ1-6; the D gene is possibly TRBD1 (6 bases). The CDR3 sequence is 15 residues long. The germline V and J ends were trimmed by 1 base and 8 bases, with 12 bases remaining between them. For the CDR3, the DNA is TGTGCCAGCAGTTTAGGGACAGCGAGGGATTCACCCCTCCACTTT. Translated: CASSLGTARDSPLHF.

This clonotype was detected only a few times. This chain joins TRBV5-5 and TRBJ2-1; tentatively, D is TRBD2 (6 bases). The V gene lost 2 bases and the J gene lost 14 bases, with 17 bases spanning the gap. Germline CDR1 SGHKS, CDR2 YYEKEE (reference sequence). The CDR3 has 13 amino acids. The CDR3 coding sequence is TGTGCCAGCAGCTTTGGCCCCCGGGACTCAGAGTTCTTC. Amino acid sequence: CASSFGPRDSEFF.

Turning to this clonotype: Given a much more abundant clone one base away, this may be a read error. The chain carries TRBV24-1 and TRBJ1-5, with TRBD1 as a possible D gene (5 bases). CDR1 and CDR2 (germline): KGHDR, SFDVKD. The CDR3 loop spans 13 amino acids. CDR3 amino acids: CTTSRGTNQPQHF. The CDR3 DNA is TGTACCACCAGTAGGGGCACCAATCAGCCCCAGCATTTT.

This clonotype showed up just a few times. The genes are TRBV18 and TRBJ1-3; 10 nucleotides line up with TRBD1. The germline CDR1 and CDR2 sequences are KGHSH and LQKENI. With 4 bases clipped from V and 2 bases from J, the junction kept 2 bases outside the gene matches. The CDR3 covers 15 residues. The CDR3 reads CASSRQGAAGNTIYF. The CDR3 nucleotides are TGTGCCAGCTCACGACAGGGGGCGGCTGGAAACACCATATATTTT.

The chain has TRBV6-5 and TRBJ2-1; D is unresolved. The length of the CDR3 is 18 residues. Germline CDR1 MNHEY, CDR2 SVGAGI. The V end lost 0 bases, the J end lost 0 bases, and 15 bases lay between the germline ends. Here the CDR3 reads CASSYSVQKRSSYNEQFF. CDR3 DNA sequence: TGTGCCAGCAGTTACTCTGTCCAGAAGAGAAGCTCCTACAATGAGCAGTTCTTC.

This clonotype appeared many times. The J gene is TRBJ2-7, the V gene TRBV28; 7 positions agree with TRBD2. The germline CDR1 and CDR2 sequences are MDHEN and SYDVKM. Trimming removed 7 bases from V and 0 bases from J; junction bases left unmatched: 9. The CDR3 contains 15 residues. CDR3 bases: TGTGCCAGCAAATCCAAAGCGGGAATCTCCTACGAGCAGTACTTC. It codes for CASKSKAGISYEQYF. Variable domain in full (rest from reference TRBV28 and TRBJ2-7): DVKVTQSSRYLVKRTGEKVFLECVQDMDHENMFWYRQDPGLGLRLIYFSYDVKMKEKGDIPEGYSVSREKKERFSLILESASTNQTSMYLCASKSKAGISYEQYFGPGTRLTVT.

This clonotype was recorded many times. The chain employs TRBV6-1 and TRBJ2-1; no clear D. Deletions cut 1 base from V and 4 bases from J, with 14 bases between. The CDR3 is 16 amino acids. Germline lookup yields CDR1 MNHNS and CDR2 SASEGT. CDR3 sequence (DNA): TGTGCCAGCAGTGAAGTTCCGAACCCTCTTTACAATGAGCAGTTCTTC. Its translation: CASSEVPNPLYNEQFF.

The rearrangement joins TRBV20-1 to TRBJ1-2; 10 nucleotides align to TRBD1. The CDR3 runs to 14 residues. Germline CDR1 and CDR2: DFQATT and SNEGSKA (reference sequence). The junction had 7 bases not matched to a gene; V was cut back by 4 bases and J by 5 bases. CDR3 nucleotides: TGCAGTGCTATGGCTGGGACAGGGGTTTATGGCTACACCTTC. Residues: CSAMAGTGVYGYTF.

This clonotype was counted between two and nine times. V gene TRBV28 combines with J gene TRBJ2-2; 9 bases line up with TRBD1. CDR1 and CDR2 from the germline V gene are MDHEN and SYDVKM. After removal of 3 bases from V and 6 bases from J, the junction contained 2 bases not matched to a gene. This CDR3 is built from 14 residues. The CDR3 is CASSFRDRAGELFF. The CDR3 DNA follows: TGTGCCAGCAGTTTTAGGGACAGGGCCGGGGAGCTGTTTTTT.

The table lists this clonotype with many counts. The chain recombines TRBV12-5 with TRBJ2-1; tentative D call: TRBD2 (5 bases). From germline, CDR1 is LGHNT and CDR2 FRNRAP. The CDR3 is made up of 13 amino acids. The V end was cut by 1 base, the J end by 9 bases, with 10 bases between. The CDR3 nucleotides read TGTGCTAGTGGTTTGGAGGTTGAGGGTGAGCAGTTCTTC. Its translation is CASGLEVEGEQFF.

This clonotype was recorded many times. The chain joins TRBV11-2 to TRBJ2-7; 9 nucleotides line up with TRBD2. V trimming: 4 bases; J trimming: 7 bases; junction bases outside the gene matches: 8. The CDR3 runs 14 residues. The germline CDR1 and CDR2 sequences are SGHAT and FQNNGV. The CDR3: CASSSSGASGEQYF. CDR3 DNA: TGTGCCAGCAGCTCTAGCGGGGCGTCGGGGGAGCAGTACTTC.

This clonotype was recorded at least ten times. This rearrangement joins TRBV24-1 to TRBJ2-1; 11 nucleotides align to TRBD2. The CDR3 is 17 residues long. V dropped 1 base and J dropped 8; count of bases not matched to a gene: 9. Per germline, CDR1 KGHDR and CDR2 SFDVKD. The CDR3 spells CATSDLSWSSGRHEQFF. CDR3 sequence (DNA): TGTGCCACCAGTGATTTAAGCTGGTCTAGCGGGAGGCATGAGCAGTTCTTC.

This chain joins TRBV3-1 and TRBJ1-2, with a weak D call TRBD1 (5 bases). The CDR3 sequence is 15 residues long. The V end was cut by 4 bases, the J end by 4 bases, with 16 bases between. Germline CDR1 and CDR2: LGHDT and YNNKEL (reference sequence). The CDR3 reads CASSRDSLSAYGYTF. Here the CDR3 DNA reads TGTGCCAGCAGCCGCGACAGCCTCTCTGCCTATGGCTACACCTTC.

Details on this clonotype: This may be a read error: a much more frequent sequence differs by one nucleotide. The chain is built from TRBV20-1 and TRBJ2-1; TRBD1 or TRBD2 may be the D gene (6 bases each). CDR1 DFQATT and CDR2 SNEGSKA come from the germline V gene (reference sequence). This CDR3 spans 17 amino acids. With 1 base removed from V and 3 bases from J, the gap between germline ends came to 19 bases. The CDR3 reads CSARAHPSAGHYNEQFF. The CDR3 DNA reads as TGCAGTGCTAGAGCACACCCCTCGGCGGGACACTACAATGAGCAGTTCTTC.

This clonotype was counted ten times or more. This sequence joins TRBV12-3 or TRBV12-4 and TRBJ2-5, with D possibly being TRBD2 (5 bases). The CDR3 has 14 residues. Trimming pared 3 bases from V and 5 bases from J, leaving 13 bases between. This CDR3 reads CASSFKGSGETQYF. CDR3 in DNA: TGTGCCAGCAGTTTTAAGGGATCGGGGGAGACCCAGTACTTC.

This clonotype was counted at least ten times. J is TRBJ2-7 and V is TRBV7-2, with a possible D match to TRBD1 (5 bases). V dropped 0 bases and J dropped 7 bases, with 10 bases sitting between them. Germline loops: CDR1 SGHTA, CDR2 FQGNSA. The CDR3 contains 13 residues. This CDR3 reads CASSLAQEMEQYF. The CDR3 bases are TGTGCCAGCAGCTTAGCACAGGAGATGGAGCAGTACTTC. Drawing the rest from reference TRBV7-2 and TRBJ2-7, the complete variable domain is GAGVSQSPSNKVTEKGKDVELRCDPISGHTALYWYRQSLGQGLEFLIYFQGNSAPDKSGLPSDRFSAERTGGSVSTLTIQRTQQEDSAVYLCASSLAQEMEQYFGPGTRLTVT.

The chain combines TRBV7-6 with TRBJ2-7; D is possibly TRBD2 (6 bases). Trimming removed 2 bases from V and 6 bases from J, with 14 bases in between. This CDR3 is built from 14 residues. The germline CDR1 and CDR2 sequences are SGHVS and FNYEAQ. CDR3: CASSLLSGGSEQYF. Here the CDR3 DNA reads TGTGCCAGCAGCTTACTTAGCGGTGGTTCCGAGCAGTACTTC.

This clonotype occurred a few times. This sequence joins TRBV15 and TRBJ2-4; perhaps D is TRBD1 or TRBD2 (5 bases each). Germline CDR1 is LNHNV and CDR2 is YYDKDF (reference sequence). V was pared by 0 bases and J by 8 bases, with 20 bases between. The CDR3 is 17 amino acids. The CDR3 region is CATSRDLGDAYRDIQYF. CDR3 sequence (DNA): TGTGCCACCAGCAGAGATTTGGGGGACGCATATAGGGACATTCAGTACTTC.